This T cell receptor (beta chain) comes out of a study of T cell responses to AZD1222 COVID-19 vaccine. On this clone itself: The antigen is not known.

Study observations and caveats: Samples come after the peak T cell response, not at day 14. Across the whole spike, CD4 TCRs peaked at regions 160-218 and 743-854.

Sequenced by immunoSEQ multiplex PCR; TCRdb stores in-frame clones only, minus some. The table lists some 120,000 clones, roughly 90% of them singletons. This sequence was found in an adult in good health. The sample in question was peripheral blood, obtained on day 0 of AZD1222 vaccination.

In DNA, the CDR3 is TGTGCCAGCAGCTTAGGTTTGAACTATGGCTACACCTTC. Its translation is CASSLGLNYGYTF. The V gene is TRBV7-8, the J gene TRBJ1-2, with unresolved D. The CDR3 consists of 13 residues. Per the germline V gene, CDR1 is SGHVS and CDR2 is FQNEAQ. V dropped 1 base and J dropped 2 bases, with 5 bases sitting between them.